These 32 T cell receptor beta chains came from one sample sequenced in a study of cytomegalovirus exposure and HLA in healthy donors (dated by TCRdb to the late 2010s). The library was generated by the immunoSEQ multiplex PCR assay. For the multiplex PCR, a mixture combining 60 forward primers for TCR Vbeta segments and 13 reverse primers for TCR Jbeta segments was used. The table comes from immuneACCESS by way of TCRdb, which keeps in-frame sequences with V and J called. Part of the clones is missing from these tables; in studies checked, under half for an unresolved V gene and the rest for unknown reasons. This sample has roughly 170,000 clones in its table, and 80% of those were observed once. Of the sample, about 1.3% is held by the ten largest clones. The sample consisted of PBMCs. These receptors were taken from a man aged 30-40 years in good health and CMV-seronegative.

The chain links TRBV15 to TRBJ1-2; weak D call: TRBD1 (5 bases). The CDR3 length is 14 residues. Germline V gene data show CDR1 as LNHNV and CDR2 as YYDKDF (reference sequence). Deletions cut 3 bases from V and 3 bases from J, with 11 bases between. The CDR3 sequence: CATSRGRGDYGYTF. CDR3 nucleotides: TGTGCCACCAGCAGGGGGCGGGGGGACTATGGCTACACCTTC.

This chain joins TRBV27 and TRBJ2-1; D is perhaps TRBD2 (6 bases). V was cut by 2 bases and J by 13 bases, with 9 bases left in between. This CDR3 contains 11 residues. The V gene's germline CDR1 is MNHEY and CDR2 SMNVEV (reference sequence). CDR3: CASSLPGLQFF. CDR3 nucleotide sequence: TGTGCCAGCAGTTTACCGGGACTCCAGTTCTTC.

The chain uses TRBV29-1 and TRBJ2-7, with D perhaps TRBD1 (6 bases). Germline-derived CDR1 and CDR2 are SQVTM and ANQGSEA. Trimming removed 1 base from V and 2 bases from J, with 15 bases in between. This CDR3 spans 15 amino acids. CDR3 sequence (DNA): TGCAGCGTTGAAGGGGGGCAGCCCGGGACCTACGAGCAGTACTTC. Translating it yields CSVEGGQPGTYEQYF.

The V and J genes are TRBV5-6 and TRBJ1-1, with D hard to call. The CDR3 contains 14 residues. Trimming took off 0 bases at V and 2 bases at J, with 8 bases between the two ends. Germline V CDR1 and CDR2: SGHDT, YYEEEE. The CDR3: CASSLGGLNTEAFF. The CDR3, as DNA: TGTGCCAGCAGCTTGGGTGGGCTTAACACTGAAGCTTTCTTT.

This chain uses TRBV28 with TRBJ2-1; D gene ambiguous. CDR3 length equals 12 residues. Trimming removed 8 bases at V and 10 bases at J, with 15 bases between. Germline CDR1 MDHEN, CDR2 SYDVKM. CDR3 loop: CASESSRREQFF. The CDR3 DNA sequence: TGTGCCAGCGAATCTAGTCGACGAGAGCAGTTCTTC.

This rearrangement joins TRBV7-9 to TRBJ2-1; maybe TRBD1 (5 bases). Germline lookup yields CDR1 SEHNR and CDR2 FQNEAQ (reference sequence). This CDR3 spans 16 amino acids. V lost 5 bases and J lost 7, with 21 bases in between. The CDR3 sequence is CASSPIRQSTFNEQFF. CDR3 nucleotide sequence: TGTGCCAGCAGCCCTATCCGACAGAGCACTTTTAATGAGCAGTTCTTC.

J is TRBJ1-1 and V is TRBV12-2; the table assigns TRBD1, which was not confirmed against the DNA. TRBV12-2 is a listed pseudogene. This CDR3 spans 15 amino acids. The CDR3 is CASRAHRDRGTEAFF. CDR3 bases: TGTGCAAGTCGCGCCCACCGGGACAGGGGAACTGAAGCTTTCTTT.

The chain joins TRBV6-5 to TRBJ2-2, with TRBD1 as a possible D gene (5 bases). Between the trimmed V and J ends, which lost 2 bases and 6 bases, there was a span of 10 bases. The CDR3 sequence is 14 residues long. From germline, CDR1 is MNHEY and CDR2 SVGAGI. The CDR3 here is CASSYNQGAGELFF. The CDR3 DNA is TGTGCCAGCAGTTACAATCAGGGCGCCGGGGAGCTGTTTTTT.

The chain is built from TRBV10-1 and TRBJ2-1; 8 bases are a match to TRBD2. Germline CDR1 WNHNN, CDR2 SYGVQD (reference sequence). The J segment lost 8 bases and the V segment lost 0 bases, leaving 9 bases of the junction unmatched. This CDR3 has 16 residues. The CDR3 bases are TGCGCCAGCAGTGAGTCGATAGCGGGAAAAGGGGATGAGCAGTTCTTC. Protein product: CASSESIAGKGDEQFF.

CDR3 sequence: CAWGADTITNEKLFF. The DNA for the CDR3 is TGTGCCTGGGGGGCAGACACCATAACTAATGAAAAACTGTTTTTT. This chain links TRBV30 with TRBJ1-4; D perhaps matches TRBD1 (5 bases). Germline assignment: CDR1 GTSNPN and CDR2 SVGIG (reference sequence). The CDR3 totals 15 residues. Trimming removed 5 bases from V and 1 base from J, with 14 bases in between.

This clone has just one count. The rearrangement links TRBV7-2 to TRBJ1-2; 12 bases are a match to TRBD1. CDR1 is SGHTA, CDR2 FQGNSA, per germline. The CDR3 has 16 residues. Trimming cost V 5 bases and J 8 bases; bases outside gene matches: 12. The DNA for the CDR3 is TGTGCCAGCAGCACGTCCCCGGGACAGGGGGCGCACGGCTACACCTTC. Protein: CASSTSPGQGAHGYTF.

The rearrangement links TRBV30 to TRBJ1-2; 10 bases fit TRBD1. The germline V gene has CDR1 GTSNPN and CDR2 SVGIG (reference sequence). This CDR3 is built from 13 residues. Trimming took 4 bases from V and 7 from J; bases not matched to a gene: 6. DNA for the CDR3: TGTGCCTGGAAGGGGACAGGGGATCGTGGCTACACCTTC. Translating gives CAWKGTGDRGYTF.

The chain is built from TRBV7-2 and TRBJ2-3; tentative D call: TRBD2 (6 bases). Germline CDR1 reads SGHTA; CDR2 reads FQGNSA. V lost 4 bases, J lost 2 bases, and 16 bases lay in between. The CDR3 loop spans 16 amino acids. CDR3 DNA: TGTGCCAGCAGCTCATATAGCGGTTACCCCACAGATACGCAGTATTTT. Amino acid sequence: CASSSYSGYPTDTQYF.

This clone turned up a few times. The chain couples TRBV19 to TRBJ1-3, with D tentatively TRBD1 (5 bases). V lost 5 bases and J 0 bases, leaving 11 bases between the germline ends. This CDR3 comprises 15 residues. Germline-derived CDR1 and CDR2 are LNHDA and SQIVND (reference sequence). CDR3 amino acids: CASSQGTISGNTIYF. CDR3 nucleotide sequence: TGTGCCAGTAGTCAGGGTACCATCTCTGGAAACACCATATATTTT. Drawing the rest from reference TRBV19 and TRBJ1-3, the complete variable domain is DGGITQSPKYLFRKEGQNVTLSCEQNLNHDAMYWYRQDPGQGLRLIYYSQIVNDFQKGDIAEGYSVSREKKESFPLTVTSAQKNPTAFYLCASSQGTISGNTIYFGEGSWLTVV.

This chain connects TRBV10-1 to TRBJ2-5, with TRBD2 as a possible D gene (5 bases). Germline values: CDR1 WNHNN, CDR2 SYGVQD (reference sequence). Trimming pared 0 bases from V and 2 bases from J, leaving 16 bases between. The CDR3 runs to 17 residues. CDR3: CASSESQIGRVQETQYF. The CDR3 bases are TGCGCCAGCAGTGAGTCCCAAATTGGGAGAGTACAAGAGACCCAGTACTTC.

This CDR3 is CAISESQGANYGYTF. The DNA of the CDR3 is TGTGCCATCAGTGAGTCACAGGGAGCAAACTATGGCTACACCTTC. This chain joins TRBV10-3 and TRBJ1-2, with TRBD1 as a possible D gene (6 bases). Germline lookup yields CDR1 ENHRY and CDR2 SYGVKD. V was trimmed by 0 bases and J by 2 bases, leaving 10 bases between them. The CDR3 loop spans 15 amino acids.

The V and J genes are TRBV5-1 and TRBJ1-1; D not certain. The V gene's germline CDR1 is SGHRS and CDR2 YFSETQ. V was cut by 2 bases and J by 4 bases, with 12 bases left in between. This CDR3 is built from 14 residues. Here the CDR3 DNA reads TGCGCCAGCAGCTTACAGCCCATCACCACTGAAGCTTTCTTT. The encoded protein is CASSLQPITTEAFF.

A single count supports this clone. The chain couples TRBV4-3 to TRBJ2-7; 13 nucleotides align to TRBD2. V lost 4 bases to trimming and J lost 4 bases; unmatched junction nucleotides: 7. Per germline, CDR1 LGHNA and CDR2 YSLEER. CDR3 length equals 16 residues. Written as DNA, the CDR3 is TGCGCCAGCAGCCGGTCACTAGCGGGAGGGCCTTACGAGCAGTACTTC. This translates into CASSRSLAGGPYEQYF.

This clone was counted between two and nine times. The V gene is TRBV4-1, the J gene TRBJ1-1; maybe TRBD1 (6 bases). The CDR3 covers 15 residues. The germline gives CDR1 MGHRA, CDR2 YSYEKL. Trimming left V 1 base short and J 10 bases short, with 19 bases between. As DNA, the CDR3 is TGCGCCAGCAGCCAAGCGAATTCAGGGGCCTCGCGAGCTTTCTTT. It yields the protein CASSQANSGASRAFF.

The J gene is TRBJ2-2, the V gene TRBV19; tentative D call: TRBD1 (6 bases). CDR3 length: 16 residues. Germline V gene data show CDR1 as LNHDA and CDR2 as SQIVND (reference sequence). With 6 bases removed from V and 1 base from J, the gap between germline ends came to 15 bases. The CDR3 nucleotides read TGTGCCAGTAGCCTAGCTAGGACAGTGAACACCGGGGAGCTGTTTTTT. This sequence encodes CASSLARTVNTGELFF.

V usage is TRBV19 and J usage is TRBJ2-7, with TRBD2 as a possible D gene (6 bases). Trimming took off 5 bases at V and 2 bases at J, with 16 bases between the two ends. Germline CDR1 and CDR2: LNHDA and SQIVND (reference sequence). The CDR3 sequence is 15 residues long. This CDR3 reads CASSRGEVEPYEQYF. DNA for the CDR3: TGTGCCAGTAGTCGCGGGGAGGTCGAGCCCTACGAGCAGTACTTC.

V is TRBV4-3 and J is TRBJ2-4; perhaps TRBD1 as D (6 bases). V lost 1 base and J lost 1, with 11 bases in between. CDR1 LGHNA and CDR2 YSLEER come from the germline V gene. The CDR3 covers 16 residues. CDR3 residues: CASSQAPGVAKNIQYF. The CDR3 DNA is TGCGCCAGCAGCCAAGCCCCAGGGGTGGCCAAAAACATTCAGTACTTC.

The chain is built from TRBV5-1 and TRBJ2-7; the match to TRBD1 covers 9 bases. The germline gives CDR1 SGHRS, CDR2 YFSETQ. The V and J ends lost 4 bases and 6 bases, in that order; junction bases with no gene match: 8. The CDR3 loop spans 14 amino acids. In DNA form, the CDR3 reads TGCGCCAGCAGCAGAGGGACAGGGTATGGCGAGCAGTACTTC. Its translation: CASSRGTGYGEQYF.

This rearrangement joins TRBV7-2 to TRBJ2-7; 13 bases align to TRBD2. J gave up 11 bases and V 5 bases, and 9 bases lay outside the gene matches. The CDR3 loop spans 14 amino acids. The germline V gene encodes CDR1 SGHTA and CDR2 FQGNSA. CDR3: CASSPGTSGKTEYF. The DNA of the CDR3 is TGTGCCAGCAGCCCAGGGACTAGCGGGAAGACGGAGTACTTC.

The genes are TRBV15 and TRBJ2-5; 13 nucleotides align to TRBD2. The CDR3 has 16 amino acids. Germline V gives CDR1 LNHNV, CDR2 YYDKDF (reference sequence). The trim removed 1 base at V and 4 bases at J, leaving 3 bases unmatched. The CDR3 DNA is TGTGCCACCAGCAGAGTGACTAGCGGGGGGCGAGAGACCCAGTACTTC. Translating it yields CATSRVTSGGRETQYF.

The rearrangement joins TRBV28 to TRBJ2-5, with a weak D call TRBD2 (6 bases). Germline CDR1 MDHEN, CDR2 SYDVKM. Trimming took off 7 bases at V and 5 bases at J, with 20 bases between the two ends. This CDR3 is 15 amino acids long. DNA for the CDR3: TGTGCCAGCAATCTTCCGGGGGAAGGCAGGGAGACCCAGTACTTC. The encoded protein is CASNLPGEGRETQYF. Full variable domain (missing parts from reference TRBV28 and TRBJ2-5): DVKVTQSSRYLVKRTGEKVFLECVQDMDHENMFWYRQDPGLGLRLIYFSYDVKMKEKGDIPEGYSVSREKKERFSLILESASTNQTSMYLCASNLPGEGRETQYFGPGTRLLVL.

The V and J genes are TRBV4-2 and TRBJ2-2; D is possibly TRBD1 (6 bases). CDR3 length equals 18 residues. Trimming took 5 bases from V and 5 from J, leaving 24 bases between them. CDR1 LGHNA and CDR2 YNFKEQ come from the germline V gene. The chain's CDR3 is CASSTRGRNQGSTGELFF. The CDR3 nucleotides are TGTGCCAGCAGCACCCGAGGACGGAACCAGGGGAGTACCGGGGAGCTGTTTTTT.

The chain combines TRBV9 with TRBJ2-7; D gene unclear. With 0 bases removed from V and 4 bases from J, the gap between germline ends came to 8 bases. The germline gives CDR1 SGDLS, CDR2 YYNGEE. There are 13 residues in the CDR3. CDR3 sequence reads: CASSVALGYEQYF. CDR3 in DNA: TGTGCCAGCAGCGTAGCTCTCGGGTACGAGCAGTACTTC. Looking up the rest from reference TRBV9 and TRBJ2-7 gives the full variable domain: DSGVTQTPKHLITATGQRVTLRCSPRSGDLSVYWYQQSLDQGLQFLIQYYNGEERAKGNILERFSAQQFPDLHSELNLSSLELGDSALYFCASSVALGYEQYFGPGTRLTVT.

In regard to this clone: In the same sample, other DNA sequences code for this CDR3. The chain carries TRBV15 and TRBJ2-7; TRBD1 agrees at 11 bases. CDR1 and CDR2 (germline): LNHNV, YYDKDF (reference sequence). The CDR3 runs to 15 residues. V gave up 5 bases and J gave up 3 bases; unmatched junction bases: 6. CDR3 in DNA: TGTGCCACCAGCGTAACCGGGACAGGGGGCTACGAGCAGTACTTC. As protein: CATSVTGTGGYEQYF.

V usage is TRBV4-3 and J usage is TRBJ2-7; 7 bases match TRBD1. The J segment lost 4 bases and the V segment lost 1 base, leaving 10 bases of the junction unmatched. Germline lookup yields CDR1 LGHNA and CDR2 YSLEER. CDR3 length: 16 residues. The CDR3 region is CASSQGERTGGYEQYF. CDR3 in DNA: TGCGCCAGCAGCCAAGGGGAACGGACAGGCGGGTACGAGCAGTACTTC.

The V and J genes are TRBV5-1 and TRBJ2-5; 10 bases are a match to TRBD2. The CDR3 sequence is 15 residues long. CDR1 is SGHRS, CDR2 YFSETQ, per germline. J lost 5 bases, V lost 1 base, and 5 bases had no gene match. The CDR3 reads CASSLMSGGAETQYF. Here the CDR3 DNA reads TGCGCCAGCAGCTTGATGAGCGGGGGGGCGGAGACCCAGTACTTC.

The genes are TRBV5-1 and TRBJ2-3; D is perhaps TRBD2 (6 bases). Germline lookup yields CDR1 SGHRS and CDR2 YFSETQ. V was trimmed by 4 bases and J by 1 base, leaving 10 bases between them. This CDR3 comprises 14 residues. The CDR3, as DNA: TGCGCCAGCAGCGCCTCTAGCGGCACAGATACGCAGTATTTT. Amino acids: CASSASSGTDTQYF. The variable domain in full, with the rest retrieved from reference TRBV5-1 and TRBJ2-3, is KAGVTQTPRYLIKTRGQQVTLSCSPISGHRSVSWYQQTPGQGLQFLFEYFSETQRNKGNFPGRFSGRQFSNSRSEMNVSTLELGDSALYLCASSASSGTDTQYFGPGTRLTVL.